These 20 T cell receptor beta chains originate from one sample sequenced in a study of response to subunit inactivated influenza vaccine. TCRdb passed the RT-PCR reads through MiXCR, listing each CDR3 protein once. Counted here are more than 150,000 distinct CDR3 sequences, around a tenth occurring once; the ten biggest clones make up under 40%. The sample was CD8+ T cells sorted from PBMCs, taken roughly 24 months after vaccination. The source is a man between 50 and 69 years old who received an inactivated influenza vaccine.

A few counts support this clonotype. The rearrangement uses TRBV4-3 and TRBJ1-2, with a possible D match to TRBD1 (5 bases). This CDR3 contains 17 residues. V lost 3 bases to trimming and J lost 7 bases, with 24 bases between them. Germline loops: CDR1 LGHNA, CDR2 YSLEER. The CDR3 region has the DNA TGCGCCAGCAGCCATGGATCGGGGGACCCACGTCCAGTTGGCTACACCTTC. Its translation: CASSHGSGDPRPVGYTF.

This clonotype is medium-sized within its sample. The V gene is TRBV7-9, the J gene TRBJ2-7; perhaps TRBD1 as D (6 bases). The CDR3 covers 14 residues. V lost 5 bases and J lost 0, with 11 bases in between. Germline V gene data show CDR1 as SEHNR and CDR2 as FQNEAQ (reference sequence). The CDR3 coding sequence is TGTGCCAGCAGCGACAGGTTCACCTCCTACGAGCAGTACTTC. Translating it yields CASSDRFTSYEQYF.

This clonotype appeared a few times. J is TRBJ2-1 and V is TRBV29-1; D is uncertain. In germline, CDR1 is SQVTM, CDR2 ANQGSEA. The ends were cut back, 6 bases at V and 0 bases at J, with 18 bases in the middle. The CDR3 contains 16 residues. The CDR3 loop is CSVVWWHRSSYNEQFF. DNA for the CDR3: TGCAGCGTGGTATGGTGGCATAGGAGCTCCTACAATGAGCAGTTCTTC.

The chain combines TRBV7-6 with TRBJ2-1, with unresolved D. The CDR3 has 15 amino acids. Looked up from germline, CDR1 is SGHVS and CDR2 is FNYEAQ. Between the trimmed V and J ends, which lost 2 bases and 3 bases, there was a span of 11 bases. CDR3 DNA: TGTGCCAGCAGCTTACGGTCACCGGGCTACAATGAGCAGTTCTTC. Amino acids: CASSLRSPGYNEQFF.

This clonotype was found a few times. The gene calls are TRBV4-1 and TRBJ2-7; D is perhaps TRBD1 (5 bases). Germline V gives CDR1 MGHRA, CDR2 YSYEKL. The V gene lost 1 base and the J gene lost 6 bases, with 16 bases spanning the gap. The CDR3 extends over 15 amino acids. CDR3 DNA sequence: TGCGCCAGCAGCCAAGCGCCAGGGTCACGAGGCGAGCAGTACTTC. It codes for CASSQAPGSRGEQYF.

Ten or more counts support this clonotype. The genes are TRBV5-1 and TRBJ2-1; TRBD1 matches 8 bases. The CDR3 length is 15 residues. The germline V gene has CDR1 SGHRS and CDR2 YFSETQ. Trimming at V came to 1 base and at J to 5 bases, leaving 5 bases not matched to a gene. CDR3 in amino acids: CASSLWQGADNEQFF. CDR3 in DNA: TGCGCCAGCAGCTTGTGGCAGGGGGCGGACAATGAGCAGTTCTTC. Together with reference TRBV5-1 and TRBJ2-1, the CDR3 gives the full variable domain: KAGVTQTPRYLIKTRGQQVTLSCSPISGHRSVSWYQQTPGQGLQFLFEYFSETQRNKGNFPGRFSGRQFSNSRSEMNVSTLELGDSALYLCASSLWQGADNEQFFGPGTRLTVL.

This chain connects TRBV4-1 to TRBJ2-2; D uncertain. The CDR3 length is 13 residues. The V gene lost 0 bases and the J gene lost 7 bases, with 6 bases spanning the gap. Per germline, CDR1 MGHRA and CDR2 YSYEKL. CDR3 sequence reads: CASSQDSVGELFF. The CDR3 DNA reads as TGCGCCAGCAGCCAAGACTCAGTCGGGGAGCTGTTTTTT.

This clonotype has a handful of counts. The V call is TRBV5-6, the J call TRBJ2-1; 9 nucleotides align to TRBD2. CDR3 length: 15 residues. Trimming removed 3 bases from V and 5 bases from J; junction bases left unmatched: 6. The germline V gene encodes CDR1 SGHDT and CDR2 YYEEEE. The CDR3 DNA reads as TGTGCCAGCAGCTGGGAGGTAGCGGGAGACAATGAGCAGTTCTTC. The encoded protein is CASSWEVAGDNEQFF.

This clonotype has more than one count but fewer than ten. This chain links TRBV29-1 with TRBJ2-3; no reliable D call. Per the germline V gene, CDR1 is SQVTM and CDR2 is ANQGSEA. The length of the CDR3 is 18 residues. Trimming left V 0 bases short and J 0 bases short, with 19 bases between. The CDR3 nucleotides are TGCAGCGTTGAAGATCCCCTCATTACCGGGCCTAGCACAGATACGCAGTATTTT. This translates into CSVEDPLITGPSTDTQYF.

This clonotype has more than one count but fewer than ten. This chain joins TRBV4-3 and TRBJ1-6; D remains unclear. The CDR3 loop spans 16 amino acids. Germline V gene data show CDR1 as LGHNA and CDR2 as YSLEER. Trimming removed 4 bases at V and 0 bases at J, with 10 bases between. The CDR3 loop reads CASSPDGRSYNSPLHF. CDR3 in DNA: TGCGCCAGCAGCCCGGACGGCCGCTCCTATAATTCACCCCTCCACTTT.

The gene calls are TRBV20-1 and TRBJ2-1, with 9 bases matching TRBD1. The CDR3 runs 15 residues. Per germline, CDR1 DFQATT and CDR2 SNEGSKA (reference sequence). Trimming at V came to 0 bases and at J to 4 bases, leaving 4 bases not matched to a gene. Here the CDR3 reads CSARDGGTGYNEQFF. CDR3 in DNA: TGCAGTGCTAGAGATGGTGGGACAGGGTACAATGAGCAGTTCTTC.

This clonotype was seen a few times. The chain is built from TRBV4-2 and TRBJ2-5; D perhaps matches TRBD2 (6 bases). The CDR3 has 15 amino acids. Germline V gene sequence: CDR1 LGHNA, CDR2 YNFKEQ. V shed 0 bases and J shed 5 bases, with 13 bases lying between them. This CDR3 is CASSQELLAWETQYF. CDR3 DNA sequence: TGTGCCAGCAGCCAAGAGTTACTAGCATGGGAGACCCAGTACTTC.

The chain is built from TRBV6-2 or TRBV6-3 and TRBJ2-5; D gene unclear. Germline loops: CDR1 MNHEY, CDR2 SVGEGT. V was clipped by 7 bases and J by 5 bases, with 14 bases between them. This CDR3 has 13 residues. CDR3: CASTEYGFETQYF. Written as DNA, the CDR3 is TGTGCCAGCACCGAGTACGGATTTGAGACCCAGTACTTC.

J is TRBJ2-5 and V is TRBV6-1, with 11 bases aligning to TRBD2. With 5 bases clipped from V and 2 bases from J, the junction kept 4 bases outside the gene matches. Germline CDR1 and CDR2: MNHNS and SASEGT. The CDR3 sequence is 15 residues long. The CDR3 loop reads CASSPLAGGQETQYF. The CDR3 coding sequence is TGTGCCAGCAGTCCGCTAGCGGGGGGACAAGAGACCCAGTACTTC.

This clonotype was found a few times. The chain joins TRBV7-9 to TRBJ1-2; 9 nucleotides agree with TRBD1. The germline V gene has CDR1 SEHNR and CDR2 FQNEAQ (reference sequence). This CDR3 has 15 residues. The junction had 5 bases not matched to a gene; V was cut back by 3 bases and J by 3 bases. The CDR3: CASSFRQGVDYGYTF. The CDR3 region has the DNA TGTGCCAGCAGCTTCCGACAGGGGGTGGACTATGGCTACACCTTC.

This clonotype appeared many times. The chain employs TRBV27 and TRBJ2-7; TRBD1 agrees at 8 bases. V was pared by 2 bases and J by 7 bases, with 7 bases of the junction left unmatched. The CDR3 totals 14 residues. Germline CDR1 MNHEY, CDR2 SMNVEV (reference sequence). In DNA, the CDR3 is TGTGCCAGCAGTTTACAGGGGGCGCCAGGGGAGCAGTACTTC. It translates to CASSLQGAPGEQYF.

The V and J genes are TRBV6-6 and TRBJ1-2; D possibly corresponds to TRBD1 (5 bases). This CDR3 spans 12 amino acids. Germline CDR1 and CDR2: MNHNY and SVGAGI (reference sequence). The V end lost 6 bases, the J end lost 2 bases, and 7 bases lay between the germline ends. CDR3 sequence: CASRDINYGYTF. CDR3 DNA sequence: TGTGCCAGCAGGGACATAAACTATGGCTACACCTTC.

The table lists this clonotype with a few counts. The rearrangement links TRBV6-1 to TRBJ2-5; weak D call: TRBD1 (6 bases). The V gene lost 6 bases and the J gene lost 2 bases, with 16 bases spanning the gap. The CDR3 totals 15 residues. In germline, CDR1 is MNHNS, CDR2 SASEGT. CDR3 region: CASSTGTRTQETQYF. The DNA for the CDR3 is TGTGCCAGCAGCACCGGGACAAGGACTCAAGAGACCCAGTACTTC.

The chain is built from TRBV5-6 and TRBJ2-1; the match to TRBD2 covers 10 bases. After removal of 4 bases from V and 8 bases from J, the junction contained 3 bases not matched to a gene. The CDR3 runs to 13 residues. Germline CDR1 reads SGHDT; CDR2 reads YYEEEE. The CDR3 is CASSHLAGDEQFF. The CDR3 DNA sequence: TGTGCCAGCAGCCATCTAGCGGGGGATGAGCAGTTCTTC.

This clonotype was counted many times. The CDR3 here is CASSLSQGAYEQYF. As DNA, the CDR3 is TGTGCCAGCAGTTTAAGCCAGGGGGCCTACGAGCAGTACTTC. The chain has TRBV12-3 or TRBV12-4 and TRBJ2-7; 7 bases are a match to TRBD1. CDR3 length: 14 residues. The V and J ends lost 2 bases and 2 bases, in that order; junction bases with no gene match: 3.